This is a list of T cell receptor beta chains from one sample in a study of T cells in Graves' hyperthyroidism and ophthalmopathy. Using its own MiXCR run on the multiplex PCR reads, TCRdb lists one record per CDR3 protein. The sample records around 520,000 distinct CDR3 sequences, 11% to 15% being singletons. The sample comprised blood. Receptor source: a woman aged 40 to 55 with Graves' hyperthyroidism. CDR3s include the opening cysteine and the closing phenylalanine or tryptophan.

J | V | CDR3
TRBJ2-1 | TRBV29-1 | CSVVRETALYNEQFF
TRBJ1-1 | TRBV20-1 | CSAYDMTGSEAFF
TRBJ1-1 | TRBV20-1 | CSASPAGAGNTEAFF
TRBJ2-7 | TRBV19 | CASSVLAELTYEQYF
TRBJ1-1 | TRBV5-1 | CASSPEQSARTEAFF
TRBJ1-4 | TRBV15 | CATSSARNEKLFF
TRBJ2-2 | TRBV28 | CASRVQGTGELFF
TRBJ2-2 | TRBV24-1 | CATSGDFSATGELFF
TRBJ1-1 | TRBV6-2/TRBV6-3 | CASIAPGQNTEAFF
TRBJ2-2 | TRBV10-3 | CATTTGRDTGELFF
TRBJ2-2 | TRBV7-2 | CASSPFSGRGTGELFF
TRBJ2-7 | TRBV3-1 | CASSQEPGTAYEQYF
TRBJ2-2 | TRBV27 | CASSLPLAGELGELFF
TRBJ2-7 | TRBV7-2 | CASSLGWAGEQYF
TRBJ2-1 | TRBV24-1 | CATSDLESRAGGYNEQFF
TRBJ2-2 | TRBV5-1 | CASSRTAGVAGELFF
TRBJ2-3 | TRBV5-1 | CASSSGQGVLADTQYF
TRBJ2-2 | TRBV30 | CAWEPGQGLNTGELFF
TRBJ1-6 | TRBV29-1 | CSVRRDLEGSPLHF
TRBJ2-2 | TRBV11-2 | CASSSPGIGGELFF
TRBJ2-1 | TRBV4-1 | CASIGPGGQEQFF
TRBJ2-1 | TRBV24-1 | CATSESSGGSYNEQFF
TRBJ1-2 | TRBV9 | CASSVAGDSTYGYTF
TRBJ2-1 | TRBV6-5 | CASSILALHYNEQFF
TRBJ2-7 | TRBV12-3/TRBV12-4 | CASSSSTVFEQYF
TRBJ1-2 | TRBV30 | CAWSVGTFSGYTF
TRBJ2-3 | TRBV27 | CASSATSGTQYF
TRBJ2-2 | TRBV7-2 | CASSQTSGRAGGELFF
TRBJ1-1 | TRBV5-1 | CASSQRTVNTEAFF
NA | TRBV7-8 | CASSVAVAGVTHEQFF
TRBJ1-5 | TRBV24-1 | CATSDLYSNQPQHF
TRBJ2-1 | TRBV29-1 | CSVVGSGTYNEQFF
TRBJ2-3 | TRBV6-1 | CASSVGDYTSTDTQYF
TRBJ1-1 | TRBV18 | CASSPQGHKNTEAFF
TRBJ2-1 | TRBV18 | CASSPRSGSYNEQFF
TRBJ2-7 | TRBV7-9 | CASSHILETSGRPYEQYF
TRBJ1-5 | TRBV12-3/TRBV12-4 | CASALVGASNQPQHF
TRBJ1-4 | TRBV7-8 | CASSLGVGRAANEKLFF
TRBJ2-3 | TRBV7-8 | CASSLAVGRAGTDTQYF
TRBJ2-7 | TRBV12-3/TRBV12-4 | CASSPGQGLYEQYF
TRBJ2-7 | TRBV5-1 | CASSLYWRQGAYEQYF
TRBJ2-4 | TRBV12-3/TRBV12-4 | CASSFTGGLLLAKNIQYF
TRBJ2-3 | TRBV7-2 | CASRAGLTDTQYF
TRBJ2-2 | TRBV12-3/TRBV12-4 | CASSLSPLELFF